Reported below is one T cell receptor (beta chain). Its antigen is as yet unknown. This entry comes from a study of shared clonotypes between healthy human individuals. Findings and limits, study-wide: In a few donors, around 4.8% of naive CD4 clonotypes appeared in common.

The healthy adult donors were HIV-negative and reported no recent acute infections or vaccinations. Every donor, a Caucasian adult, lived in Nashville, Tennessee. When replicate PCRs were run on sorted subsets, they used 150 to 200 ng DNA, tens of thousands of T cell genomes. This table comes from immunoSEQ multiplex PCR, and its TCRdb copy is limited to in-frame clones, with some not included. The sample yields 950,000 to 1,300,000 clones, about 80% seen once. The receptor was isolated from a man younger than 35 in good health. The sequenced material came from memory CD4+ T cells sorted from blood. As to subset: CD45RA-negative fraction.

Written as DNA, the CDR3 is TGTGCCAGCAACTCCCGGGACAGGGGTACCGGGGAGCTGTTTTTT. Amino acid sequence: CASNSRDRGTGELFF. The chain uses TRBV7-6 and TRBJ2-2; the match to TRBD1 covers 10 bases. J gave up 5 bases and V 7 bases, and 7 bases lay outside the gene matches. Germline values: CDR1 SGHVS, CDR2 FNYEAQ. This CDR3 has 15 residues. Variable domain in full (rest from reference TRBV7-6 and TRBJ2-2): GAGVSQSPRYKVTKRGQDVALRCDPISGHVSLYWYRQALGQGPEFLTYFNYEAQQDKSGLPNDRFSAERPEGSISTLTIQRTEQRDSAMYRCASNSRDRGTGELFFGEGSRLTVL.